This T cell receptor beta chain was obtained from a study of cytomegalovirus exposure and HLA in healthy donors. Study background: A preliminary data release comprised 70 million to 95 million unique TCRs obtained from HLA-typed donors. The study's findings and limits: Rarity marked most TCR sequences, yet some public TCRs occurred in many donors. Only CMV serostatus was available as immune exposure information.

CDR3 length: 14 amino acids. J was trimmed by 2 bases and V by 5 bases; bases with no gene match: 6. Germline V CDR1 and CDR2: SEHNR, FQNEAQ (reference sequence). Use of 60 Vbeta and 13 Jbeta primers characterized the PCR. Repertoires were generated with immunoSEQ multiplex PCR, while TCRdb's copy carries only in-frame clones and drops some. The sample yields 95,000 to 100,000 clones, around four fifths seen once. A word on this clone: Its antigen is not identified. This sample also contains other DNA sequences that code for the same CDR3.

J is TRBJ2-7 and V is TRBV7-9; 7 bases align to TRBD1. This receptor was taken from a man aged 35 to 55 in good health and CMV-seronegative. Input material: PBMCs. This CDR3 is CASSIRQGPYEQYF. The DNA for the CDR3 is TGTGCCAGCAGCATAAGACAGGGACCCTACGAGCAGTACTTC.